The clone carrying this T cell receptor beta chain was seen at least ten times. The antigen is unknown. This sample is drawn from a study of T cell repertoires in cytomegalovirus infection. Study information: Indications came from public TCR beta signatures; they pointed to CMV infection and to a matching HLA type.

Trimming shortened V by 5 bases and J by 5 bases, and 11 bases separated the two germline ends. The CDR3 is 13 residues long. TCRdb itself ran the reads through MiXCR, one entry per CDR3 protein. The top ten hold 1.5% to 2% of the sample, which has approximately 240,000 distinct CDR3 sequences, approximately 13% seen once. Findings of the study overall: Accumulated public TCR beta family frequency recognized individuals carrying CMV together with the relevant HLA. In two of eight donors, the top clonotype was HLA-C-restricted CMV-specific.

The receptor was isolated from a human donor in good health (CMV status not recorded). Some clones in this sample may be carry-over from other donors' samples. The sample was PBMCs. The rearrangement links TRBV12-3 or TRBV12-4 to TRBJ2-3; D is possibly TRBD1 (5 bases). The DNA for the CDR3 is TGTGCCAGCAGTCAACTTACAGGAGATACGCAGTATTTT. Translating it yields CASSQLTGDTQYF.